These 7 T cell receptor beta chains were sequenced from one sample in a study of T cells in Graves' hyperthyroidism and ophthalmopathy. RNA transcripts gave rise to amplified TCR beta CDR3 regions. Carried out on the TCR CDR3, a first-round RT-PCR used the HTBI primer set. TCRdb processed the multiplex PCR reads anew with MiXCR; each CDR3 protein has one entry. Among about 320,000 distinct CDR3 sequences listed, roughly 15% were seen once. The sequencing input was blood. The receptor source for this set is a man aged 25-40 years with Graves' hyperthyroidism.

In its sample, this clonotype was seen many times. This chain joins TRBV7-2 and TRBJ2-2; D remains unclear. Per the germline V gene, CDR1 is SGHTA and CDR2 is FQGNSA. The CDR3 spans 14 residues. Trimming stripped 4 bases from V and 6 bases from J, with 12 bases between. The CDR3 reads CASSSYSPPGELFF. The DNA for the CDR3 is TGTGCCAGCAGCTCTTACAGTCCACCCGGGGAGCTGTTTTTT.

This clonotype was counted a few times. CDR3 loop: CSVVTSVSSYNEQFF. The CDR3 DNA follows: TGCAGCGTTGTTACTAGCGTTAGCTCCTACAATGAGCAGTTCTTC. The chain uses TRBV29-1 and TRBJ2-1; TRBD2 matches at 7 bases. After removal of 4 bases from V and 0 bases from J, the junction contained 6 bases not matched to a gene. Germline V gene data show CDR1 as SQVTM and CDR2 as ANQGSEA. The CDR3 is 15 amino acids.

This clonotype was seen a few times. Written as DNA, the CDR3 is TGTGCCAGCAGTTTTCGCATCGAAGGAGCGGGAGACTCAGAGACCCAGTACTTC. It translates to CASSFRIEGAGDSETQYF. The chain joins TRBV27 to TRBJ2-5, with 8 positions matching TRBD2. After removal of 3 bases from V and 4 bases from J, the junction contained 16 bases not matched to a gene. Germline V CDR1 and CDR2: MNHEY, SMNVEV (reference sequence). The CDR3 consists of 18 residues.

This clonotype has a handful of counts. The gene calls are TRBV2 and TRBJ1-5; the D is unclear. The germline V and J ends were trimmed by 3 bases and 16 bases, with 19 bases remaining between them. The germline gives CDR1 SNHLY, CDR2 FYNNEI. This CDR3 has 13 residues. CDR3 region: CASSEVKSNQPHF. CDR3 bases: TGTGCCAGCAGTGAGGTTAAGAGCAATCAGCCCCATTTT.

This chain joins TRBV10-3 and TRBJ2-4; 13 bases match TRBD2. Trimming removed 10 bases from V and 1 base from J; junction bases left unmatched: 10. Germline CDR1 is ENHRY and CDR2 is SYGVKD. CDR3 length: 17 amino acids. Here the CDR3 reads CATGTSGIDGAKNIQYF. In DNA form, the CDR3 reads TGTGCCACCGGGACTAGCGGGATTGATGGGGCCAAAAACATTCAGTACTTC.

This clonotype was seen repeatedly, ten times or more. The J gene is TRBJ2-1, the V gene TRBV12-3 or TRBV12-4; 12 nucleotides align to TRBD2. V shed 2 bases and J 7 bases; nucleotides not matched to a gene: 3. This CDR3 has 15 residues. CDR3 loop: CASSLMGTSGNEQFF. CDR3 bases: TGTGCCAGCAGTTTAATGGGGACTAGCGGGAATGAGCAGTTCTTC.

This clonotype was found once. The V and J genes are TRBV7-8 and TRBJ2-1, with D maybe TRBD2 (5 bases). This CDR3 has 13 amino acids. V lost 4 bases, J lost 5 bases, and 9 bases lay in between. Germline loops: CDR1 SGHVS, CDR2 FQNEAQ. The DNA of the CDR3 is TGTGCCAGCAGCTCCGGGGTCCACAATGAGCAGTTCTTC. This sequence encodes CASSSGVHNEQFF.